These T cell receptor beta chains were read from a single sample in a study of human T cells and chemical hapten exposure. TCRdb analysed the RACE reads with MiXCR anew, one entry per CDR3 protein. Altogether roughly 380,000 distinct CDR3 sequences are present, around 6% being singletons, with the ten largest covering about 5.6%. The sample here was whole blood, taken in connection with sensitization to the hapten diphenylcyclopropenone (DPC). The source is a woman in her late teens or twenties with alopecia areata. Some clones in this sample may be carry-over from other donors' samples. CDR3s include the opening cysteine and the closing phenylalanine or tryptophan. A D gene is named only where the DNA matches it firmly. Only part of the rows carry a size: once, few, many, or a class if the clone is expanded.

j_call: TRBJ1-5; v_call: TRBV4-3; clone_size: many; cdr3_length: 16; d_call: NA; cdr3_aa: CASSLSFPGNNQPQHF; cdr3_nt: TGCGCCAGCAGCCTCTCTTTCCCGGGTAACAATCAGCCCCAGCATTTT
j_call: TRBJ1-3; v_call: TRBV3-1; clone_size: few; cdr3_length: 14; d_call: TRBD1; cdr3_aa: CASSPGTGRDTIYF; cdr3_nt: TGTGCCAGCAGCCCGGGGACAGGGCGGGACACCATATATTTT
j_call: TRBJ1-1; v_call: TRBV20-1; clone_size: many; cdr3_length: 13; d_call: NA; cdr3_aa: CSAEGRGNTEAFF; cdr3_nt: TGCAGTGCCGAAGGACGGGGGAACACTGAAGCTTTCTTT
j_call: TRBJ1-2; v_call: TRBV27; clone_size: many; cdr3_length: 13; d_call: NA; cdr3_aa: CASSLGANYGYTF; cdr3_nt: TGTGCCAGCAGCTTAGGGGCCAACTATGGCTACACCTTC
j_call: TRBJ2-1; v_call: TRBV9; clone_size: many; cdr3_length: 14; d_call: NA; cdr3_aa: CASKGGSSYNEQFF; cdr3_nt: TGTGCCAGCAAAGGGGGGAGCTCCTACAATGAGCAGTTCTTC
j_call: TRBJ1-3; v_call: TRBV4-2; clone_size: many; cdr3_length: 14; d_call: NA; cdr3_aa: CASSQAYSGNTIYF; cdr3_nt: TGTGCCAGCAGCCAGGCCTATTCTGGAAACACCATATATTTT
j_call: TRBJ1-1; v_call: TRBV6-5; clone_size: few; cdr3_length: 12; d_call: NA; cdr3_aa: CASSYSMGEAFF; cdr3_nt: TGTGCCAGCAGTTACTCGATGGGTGAAGCTTTCTTT
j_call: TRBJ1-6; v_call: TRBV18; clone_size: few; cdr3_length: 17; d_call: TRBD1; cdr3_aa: CASSPPGHRGADSPLHF; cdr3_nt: TGTGCCAGCTCTCCCCCCGGTCACAGGGGCGCCGATTCACCCCTCCACTTT
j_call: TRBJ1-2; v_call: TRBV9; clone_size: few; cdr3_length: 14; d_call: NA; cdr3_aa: CASSVDLANYGYTF; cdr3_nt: TGTGCCAGCAGCGTAGATCTGGCTAACTATGGCTACACCTTC
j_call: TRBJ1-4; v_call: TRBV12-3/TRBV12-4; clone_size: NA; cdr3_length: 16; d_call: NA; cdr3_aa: CASSTTRVATNEKLFF; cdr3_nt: TGTGCCAGCAGCACTACTAGAGTTGCAACTAATGAAAAACTGTTTTTT
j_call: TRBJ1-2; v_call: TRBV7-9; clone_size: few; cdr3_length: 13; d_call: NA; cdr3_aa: CASSLGFRYGYTF; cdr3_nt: TGTGCCAGCAGCTTAGGATTCCGCTATGGCTACACCTTC
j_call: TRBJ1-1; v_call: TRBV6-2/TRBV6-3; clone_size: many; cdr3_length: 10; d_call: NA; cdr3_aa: CASGLIEAFF; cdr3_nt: TGTGCCAGCGGACTAATTGAAGCTTTCTTT
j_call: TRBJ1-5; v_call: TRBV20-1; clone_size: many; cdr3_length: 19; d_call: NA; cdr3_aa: CSARESGRGKINSNQPQHF; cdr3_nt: TGCAGTGCTAGAGAATCCGGCAGGGGCAAAATTAATAGCAATCAGCCCCAGCATTTT
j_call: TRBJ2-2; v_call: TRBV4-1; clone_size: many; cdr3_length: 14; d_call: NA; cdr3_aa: CASSHLNSGGELFF; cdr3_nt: TGCGCCAGCAGCCATCTCAACTCTGGCGGGGAGCTGTTTTTT
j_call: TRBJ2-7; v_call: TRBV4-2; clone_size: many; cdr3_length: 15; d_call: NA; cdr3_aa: CASSPIGEGLYEQYF; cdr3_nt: TGTGCCAGCAGCCCCATCGGGGAAGGTCTTTACGAGCAGTACTTC
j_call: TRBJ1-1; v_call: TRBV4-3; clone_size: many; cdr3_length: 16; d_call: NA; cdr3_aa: CASSQEGGRENTEAFF; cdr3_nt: TGCGCCAGCAGCCAAGAGGGCGGGAGGGAGAACACTGAAGCTTTCTTT
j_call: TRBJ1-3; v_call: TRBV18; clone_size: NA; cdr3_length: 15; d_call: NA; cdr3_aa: CASSLTGTTGNTIYF; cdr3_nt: TGTGCCAGCTCACTAACCGGGACAACTGGAAACACCATATATTTT
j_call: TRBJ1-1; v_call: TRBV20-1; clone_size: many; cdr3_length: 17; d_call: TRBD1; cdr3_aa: CSARAGTGNRMNTEAFF; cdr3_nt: TGCAGTGCTAGAGCCGGGACAGGGAACCGAATGAACACTGAAGCTTTCTTT
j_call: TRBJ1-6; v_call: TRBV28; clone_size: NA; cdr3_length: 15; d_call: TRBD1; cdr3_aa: CASSFGDRNNSPLHF; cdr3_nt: TGTGCCAGCAGTTTTGGGGACAGAAATAATTCACCCCTCCACTTT
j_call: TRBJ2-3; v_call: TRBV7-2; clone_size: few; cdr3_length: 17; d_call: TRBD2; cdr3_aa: CASSLRPLAGGPDTQYF; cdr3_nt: TGTGCCAGCAGCTTAAGGCCCCTAGCGGGGGGCCCAGATACGCAGTATTTT
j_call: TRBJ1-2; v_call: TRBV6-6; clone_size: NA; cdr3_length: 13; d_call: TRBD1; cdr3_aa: CASTGNRGQGYTF; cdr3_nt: TGTGCCAGCACAGGGAACAGGGGGCAAGGCTACACCTTC
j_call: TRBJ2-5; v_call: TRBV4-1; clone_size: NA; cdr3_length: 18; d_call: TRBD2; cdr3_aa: CASSQDRLRGGLLETQYF; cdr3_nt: TGCGCCAGCAGCCAAGATCGATTGCGGGGGGGCCTCTTGGAGACCCAGTACTTC
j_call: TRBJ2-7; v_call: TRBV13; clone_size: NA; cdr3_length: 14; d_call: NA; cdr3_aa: CASSSGRRTYEQYF; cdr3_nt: TGTGCCAGCAGCTCTGGACGACGAACCTACGAGCAGTACTTC
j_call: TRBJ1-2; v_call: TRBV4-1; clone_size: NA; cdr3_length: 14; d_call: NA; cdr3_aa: CASSQVGTSYGYTF; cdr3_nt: TGCGCCAGCAGCCAAGTAGGGACAAGTTACGGCTACACCTTC
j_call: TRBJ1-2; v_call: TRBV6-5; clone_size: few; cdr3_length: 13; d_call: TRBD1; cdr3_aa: CASSQSDRAGYTF; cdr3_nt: TGTGCCAGCAGCCAATCTGACAGGGCCGGCTACACCTTC
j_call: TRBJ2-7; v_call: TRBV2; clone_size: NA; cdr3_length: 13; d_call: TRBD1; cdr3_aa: CASSERDRAKQYF; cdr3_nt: TGTGCCAGCAGTGAAAGGGACAGGGCCAAGCAGTACTTC
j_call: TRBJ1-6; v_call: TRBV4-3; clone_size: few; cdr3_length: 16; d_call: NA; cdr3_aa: CASSQELGAGNSPLHF; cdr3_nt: TGCGCCAGCAGCCAAGAGCTGGGGGCAGGCAATTCACCCCTCCACTTT
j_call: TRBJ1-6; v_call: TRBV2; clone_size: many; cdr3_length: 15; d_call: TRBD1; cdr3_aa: CASSTGTGRSSPLHF; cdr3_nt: TGTGCCAGCAGCACCGGGACAGGGCGAAGTTCACCCCTCCACTTT
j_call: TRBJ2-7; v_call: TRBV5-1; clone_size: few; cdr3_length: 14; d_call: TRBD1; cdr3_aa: CASSLGTGGDEQYF; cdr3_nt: TGCGCCAGCAGCTTAGGGACAGGGGGCGACGAGCAGTACTTC
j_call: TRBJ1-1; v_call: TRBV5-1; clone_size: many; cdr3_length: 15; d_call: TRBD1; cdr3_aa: CASSWDRNMNTEAFF; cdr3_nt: TGCGCCAGCAGCTGGGACAGAAACATGAACACTGAAGCTTTCTTT
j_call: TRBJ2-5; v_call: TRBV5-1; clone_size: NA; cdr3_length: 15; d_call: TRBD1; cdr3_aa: CASSRGQGLQETQYF; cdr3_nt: TGCGCCAGCAGCCGGGGACAGGGGTTACAAGAGACCCAGTACTTC
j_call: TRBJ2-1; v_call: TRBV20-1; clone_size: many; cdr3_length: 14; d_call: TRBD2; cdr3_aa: CSAFGGAGYNEQFF; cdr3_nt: TGCAGTGCTTTCGGGGGGGCCGGGTACAATGAGCAGTTCTTC
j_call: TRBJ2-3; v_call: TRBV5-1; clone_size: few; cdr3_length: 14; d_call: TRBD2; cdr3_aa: CASSLSGPRDTQYF; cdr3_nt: TGCGCCAGCAGCCTTAGCGGGCCCAGAGATACGCAGTATTTT
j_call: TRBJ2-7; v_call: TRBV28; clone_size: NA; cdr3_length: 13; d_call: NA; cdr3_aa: CASSSGQNEKQYF; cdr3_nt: TGTGCCAGCAGTTCCGGACAGAATGAAAAGCAGTACTTC
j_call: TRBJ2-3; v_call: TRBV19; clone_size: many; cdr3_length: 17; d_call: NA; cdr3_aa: CASSIGPRQGIRGTQYF; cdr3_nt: TGTGCCAGTAGTATTGGACCTCGTCAAGGAATAAGGGGTACGCAGTATTTT
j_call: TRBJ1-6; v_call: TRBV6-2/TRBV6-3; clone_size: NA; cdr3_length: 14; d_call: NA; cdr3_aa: CASSFPTGGSPLHF; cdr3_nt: TGTGCCAGCAGCTTTCCGACAGGAGGTTCACCCCTCCACTTT
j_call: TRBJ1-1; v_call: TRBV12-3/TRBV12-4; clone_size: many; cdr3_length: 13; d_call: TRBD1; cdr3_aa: CASTVAGGLEAFF; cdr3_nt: TGTGCCAGCACCGTCGCAGGGGGCCTTGAAGCTTTCTTT
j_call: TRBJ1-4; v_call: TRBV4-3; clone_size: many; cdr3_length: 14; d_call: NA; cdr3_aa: CASSQGQFNEKLFF; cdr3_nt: TGCGCCAGCAGCCAAGGACAGTTTAATGAAAAACTGTTTTTT
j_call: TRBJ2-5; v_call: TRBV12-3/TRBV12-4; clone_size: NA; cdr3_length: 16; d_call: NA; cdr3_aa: CASSLYTGLHHKTQYF; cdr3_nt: TGTGCCAGCAGTCTTTACACAGGACTACACCATAAGACCCAGTACTTC
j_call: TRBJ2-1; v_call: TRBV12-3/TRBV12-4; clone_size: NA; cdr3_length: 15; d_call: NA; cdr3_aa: CASSYRDLGEGEQFF; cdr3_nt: TGTGCCAGCAGTTACCGGGACTTGGGGGAAGGGGAGCAGTTCTTC
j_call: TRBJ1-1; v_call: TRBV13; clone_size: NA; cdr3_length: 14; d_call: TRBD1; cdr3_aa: CASSPRTGFDEAFF; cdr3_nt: TGTGCCAGCAGCCCCCGGACAGGGTTTGATGAAGCTTTCTTT
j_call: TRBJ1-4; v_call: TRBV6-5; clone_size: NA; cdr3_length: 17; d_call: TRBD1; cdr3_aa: CASRRTGTPTTNEKLFF; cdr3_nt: TGTGCCAGCAGAAGGACAGGGACCCCCACAACTAATGAAAAACTGTTTTTT
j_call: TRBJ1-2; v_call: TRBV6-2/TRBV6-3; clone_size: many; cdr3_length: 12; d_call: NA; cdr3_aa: CASRRANYGYTF; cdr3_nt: TGTGCCAGCAGAAGGGCCAACTATGGCTACACCTTC
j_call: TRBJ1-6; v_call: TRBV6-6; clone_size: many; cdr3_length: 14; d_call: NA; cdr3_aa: CASSYWPGRSPLHF; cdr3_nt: TGTGCCAGCAGTTACTGGCCGGGTCGATCACCCCTCCACTTT
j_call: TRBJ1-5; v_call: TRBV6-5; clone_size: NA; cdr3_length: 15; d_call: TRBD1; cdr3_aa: CASSAGQGAGQPQHF; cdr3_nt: TGTGCCAGCAGTGCGGGACAGGGGGCCGGGCAGCCCCAGCATTTT
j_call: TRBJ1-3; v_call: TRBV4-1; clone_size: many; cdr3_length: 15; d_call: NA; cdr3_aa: CASSLPRQAGNTIYF; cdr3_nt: TGCGCCAGCAGCCTCCCCCGGCAGGCTGGAAACACCATATATTTT
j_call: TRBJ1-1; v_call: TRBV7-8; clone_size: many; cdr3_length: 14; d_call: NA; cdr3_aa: CASSQSPLNTEAFF; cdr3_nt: TGTGCCAGCAGCCAATCCCCATTGAACACTGAAGCTTTCTTT
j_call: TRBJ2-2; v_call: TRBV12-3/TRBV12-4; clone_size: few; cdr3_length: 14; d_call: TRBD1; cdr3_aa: CASSLQGATGELFF; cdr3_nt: TGTGCCAGCAGCCTCCAGGGGGCCACCGGGGAGCTGTTTTTT
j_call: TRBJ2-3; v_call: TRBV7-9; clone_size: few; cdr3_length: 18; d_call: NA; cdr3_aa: CASSLGWLFSDGEDTQYF; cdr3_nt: TGTGCCAGCAGCTTAGGATGGCTTTTCTCGGACGGGGAGGATACGCAGTATTTT
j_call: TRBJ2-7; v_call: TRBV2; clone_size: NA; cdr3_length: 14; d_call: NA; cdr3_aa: CASMKGTDHYEQYF; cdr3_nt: TGTGCCAGCATGAAGGGGACTGATCACTACGAGCAGTACTTC
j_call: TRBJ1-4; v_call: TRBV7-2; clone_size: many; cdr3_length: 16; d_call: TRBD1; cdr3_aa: CASTGPKGAGVVKLFF; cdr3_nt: TGTGCCAGCACCGGTCCCAAGGGGGCTGGGGTTGTAAAACTGTTTTTT
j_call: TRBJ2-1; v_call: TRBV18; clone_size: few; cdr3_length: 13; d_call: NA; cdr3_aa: CASSIPVGQEQFF; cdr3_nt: TGTGCCAGCTCCATACCAGTCGGACAGGAGCAGTTCTTC
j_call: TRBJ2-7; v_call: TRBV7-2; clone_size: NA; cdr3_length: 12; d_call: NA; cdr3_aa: CASSLGSGRQYF; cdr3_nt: TGTGCCAGCAGCTTAGGTTCGGGTCGGCAGTACTTC
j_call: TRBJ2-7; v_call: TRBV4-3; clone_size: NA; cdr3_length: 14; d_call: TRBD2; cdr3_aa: CARQPRLAGYEQYF; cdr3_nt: TGCGCCAGACAGCCTCGGCTAGCGGGGTACGAGCAGTACTTC
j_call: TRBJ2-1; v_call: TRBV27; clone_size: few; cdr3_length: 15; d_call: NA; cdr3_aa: CASSLIGTPYNEQFF; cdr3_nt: TGTGCCAGCAGTCTCATCGGGACACCCTACAATGAGCAGTTCTTC
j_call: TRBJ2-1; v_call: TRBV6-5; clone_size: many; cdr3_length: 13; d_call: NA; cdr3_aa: CASSYRGHNEQFF; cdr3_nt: TGTGCCAGCAGTTACCGCGGTCACAATGAGCAGTTCTTC
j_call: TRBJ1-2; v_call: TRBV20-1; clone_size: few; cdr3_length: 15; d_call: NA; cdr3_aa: CSAPRQSQRNYGYTF; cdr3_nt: TGCAGTGCTCCCCGACAGTCCCAGCGGAACTATGGCTACACCTTC
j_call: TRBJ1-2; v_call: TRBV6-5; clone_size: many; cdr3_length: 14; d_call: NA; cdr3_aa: CASSYSGRINGYTF; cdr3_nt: TGTGCCAGCAGTTACTCAGGTCGCATTAATGGCTACACCTTC
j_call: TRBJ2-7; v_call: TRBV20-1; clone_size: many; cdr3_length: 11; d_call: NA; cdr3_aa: CSAPTTYEQYF; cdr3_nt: TGCAGTGCACCGACAACCTACGAGCAGTACTTC
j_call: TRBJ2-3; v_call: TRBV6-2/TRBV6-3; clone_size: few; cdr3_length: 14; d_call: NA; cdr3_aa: CASSYLAQPDTQYF; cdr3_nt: TGTGCCAGCAGTTACCTGGCTCAGCCAGATACGCAGTATTTT